Shown below are 20 T cell receptor beta chains from a single sample sequenced in a study of shared clonotypes between healthy human individuals. TCRdb keeps only in-frame clones here, not all; method: immunoSEQ multiplex PCR. The sample includes 650,000 to 800,000 clones, over 55% seen only once; the top ten take approximately 1.7%. The sample was memory CD4+ T cells sorted from blood. The subset denotes: CD45RA-negative fraction. The source of these receptors is a woman aged 30 to 39 in good health.

This chain connects TRBV7-2 to TRBJ2-1; 11 bases agree with TRBD2. V was pared by 1 base and J by 6 bases, with 5 bases of the junction left unmatched. This CDR3 is built from 16 residues. CDR1 and CDR2 from the germline V gene are SGHTA and FQGNSA. The CDR3 here is CASSLDLAGGRNEQFF. The CDR3 bases are TGTGCCAGCAGCTTAGACCTAGCGGGAGGACGCAATGAGCAGTTCTTC.

The chain has TRBV11-2 and TRBJ2-1; D remains unclear. The V end was cut by 6 bases, the J end by 5 bases, with 11 bases between. This CDR3 is built from 13 residues. Germline assignment: CDR1 SGHAT and CDR2 FQNNGV. The CDR3 nucleotides read TGTGCCAGCAGAAAAGACTGGGACAATGAGCAGTTCTTC. Translated, it gives CASRKDWDNEQFF.

The V call is TRBV18, the J call TRBJ2-6, with D unclear. Trimming took off 5 bases at V and 0 bases at J, with 8 bases between the two ends. This CDR3 has 15 amino acids. Looked up from germline, CDR1 is KGHSH and CDR2 is LQKENI. The CDR3 spells CASSSQSSGANVLTF. The CDR3 region has the DNA TGTGCCAGCTCATCCCAAAGCTCTGGGGCCAACGTCCTGACTTTC.

The J gene is TRBJ2-7, the V gene TRBV12-5, with D perhaps TRBD1 (5 bases). Per the germline V gene, CDR1 is LGHNT and CDR2 is FRNRAP. This CDR3 comprises 13 residues. Trimming shortened V by 5 bases and J by 5 bases, and 13 bases separated the two germline ends. The CDR3, as DNA: TGTGCTAGTGGTGGTCAGGGTTACCACGAGCAGTACTTC. It is translated as CASGGQGYHEQYF.

This rearrangement joins TRBV10-1 to TRBJ1-4, with D unresolved. The CDR3 contains 14 residues. V gave up 0 bases and J gave up 8 bases, with 10 bases separating them. Per the germline V gene, CDR1 is WNHNN and CDR2 is SYGVQD (reference sequence). CDR3 sequence reads: CASSESLGSEKLFF. For the CDR3, the DNA is TGCGCCAGCAGTGAGTCGTTAGGATCGGAAAAACTGTTTTTT.

The chain employs TRBV11-2 and TRBJ2-6, with D possibly TRBD1 on 6 matching bases. Trimming removed 5 bases at V and 0 bases at J, with 8 bases between. The CDR3 is made up of 15 amino acids. The germline V gene encodes CDR1 SGHAT and CDR2 FQNNGV. The CDR3 region has the DNA TGTGCCAGCAGCGAGGGACACTCTGGGGCCAACGTCCTGACTTTC. It is translated as CASSEGHSGANVLTF.

This clone was counted many times. This chain links TRBV7-9 with TRBJ2-5; D gene ambiguous. Germline lookup yields CDR1 SEHNR and CDR2 FQNEAQ (reference sequence). The CDR3 is made up of 14 amino acids. V gave up 5 bases and J gave up 1 base, with 11 bases separating them. The CDR3 reads CASSPNGGQETQYF. In nucleotides, the CDR3 is TGTGCCAGCAGCCCCAACGGTGGCCAAGAGACCCAGTACTTC.

The chain links TRBV4-1 to TRBJ1-2, with D possibly being TRBD1 (6 bases). This CDR3 contains 16 residues. The V end was cut by 3 bases, the J end by 0 bases, with 14 bases between. CDR1 and CDR2 from the germline V gene are MGHRA and YSYEKL. CDR3 sequence reads: CASSQARRTANYGYTF. The CDR3 DNA sequence: TGCGCCAGCAGCCAGGCCAGACGGACAGCTAACTATGGCTACACCTTC.

J is TRBJ2-7 and V is TRBV27; TRBD2 matches at 10 bases. This CDR3 is 15 amino acids long. With V trimmed by 5 bases and J by 2 bases, 6 bases remained unmatched. Germline V gene sequence: CDR1 MNHEY, CDR2 SMNVEV (reference sequence). The CDR3: CASSPAGLAAYEQYF. CDR3 DNA sequence: TGTGCCAGCAGTCCCGCCGGACTAGCGGCCTACGAGCAGTACTTC.

The chain links TRBV5-6 to TRBJ2-2; D is undetermined. Germline CDR1 reads SGHDT; CDR2 reads YYEEEE. The CDR3 is 14 amino acids. Between the trimmed V and J ends, which lost 3 bases and 7 bases, there was a span of 13 bases. The CDR3 DNA sequence: TGTGCCAGCAGCTCGGACCAGTGGAGCGGGGAGCTGTTTTTT. It is translated as CASSSDQWSGELFF.

This rearrangement joins TRBV28 to TRBJ1-2, with TRBD1 identical over 10 bases. The CDR3 contains 16 residues. Germline CDR1 reads MDHEN; CDR2 reads SYDVKM. Germline trimming cut 5 bases from V and 1 base from J; bases unmatched to any gene: 7. CDR3 bases: TGTGCCAGCAGTCAACATCGGACAGGGGGTAACTATGGCTACACCTTC. Translation: CASSQHRTGGNYGYTF.

Only one count was recorded for this clone. The chain joins TRBV6-1 to TRBJ2-3, with 7 nucleotides matching TRBD2. There are 13 residues in the CDR3. V shed 5 bases and J 1 base; nucleotides not matched to a gene: 0. Per the germline V gene, CDR1 is MNHNS and CDR2 is SASEGT. CDR3 coding DNA: TGTGCCAGCAGTCTAGCGGGCACAGATACGCAGTATTTT. Its translation: CASSLAGTDTQYF.

This clone came up once. The chain combines TRBV28 with TRBJ2-4, with TRBD2 as a possible D gene (6 bases). The V end was cut by 10 bases, the J end by 0 bases, with 22 bases between. The CDR3 loop spans 17 amino acids. The germline gives CDR1 MDHEN, CDR2 SYDVKM. CDR3 nucleotide sequence: TGTGCCACCCAATCGAGGGGACTCGGATTAGCCAAAAACATTCAGTACTTC. It yields the protein CATQSRGLGLAKNIQYF.

The V call is TRBV19, the J call TRBJ2-2; TRBD2 matches 7 bases. V gave up 11 bases and J gave up 5 bases; unmatched junction bases: 11. The CDR3 runs 14 residues. Germline assignment: CDR1 LNHDA and CDR2 SQIVND (reference sequence). Here the CDR3 DNA reads TGTGCCGTGGGCCGGGAGGAGACGACCGGGGAGCTGTTTTTT. It codes for CAVGREETTGELFF. Filled out from reference TRBV19 and TRBJ2-2, the complete variable domain reads DGGITQSPKYLFRKEGQNVTLSCEQNLNHDAMYWYRQDPGQGLRLIYYSQIVNDFQKGDIAEGYSVSREKKESFPLTVTSAQKNPTAFYLCAVGREETTGELFFGEGSRLTVL.

In its sample, this clone was seen a few times. The chain has TRBV18 and TRBJ1-1; D may be TRBD1 (5 bases). The CDR3 consists of 14 residues. Per the germline V gene, CDR1 is KGHSH and CDR2 is LQKENI. Trimming stripped 2 bases from V and 8 bases from J, with 15 bases between. The CDR3 loop is CASSPVAGRQEAFF. The CDR3 region has the DNA TGTGCCAGCTCACCAGTGGCAGGGCGACAGGAAGCTTTCTTT. Full variable domain (missing parts from reference TRBV18 and TRBJ1-1): NAGVMQNPRHLVRRRGQEARLRCSPMKGHSHVYWYRQLPEEGLKFMVYLQKENIIDESGMPKERFSAEFPKEGPSILRIQQVVRGDSAAYFCASSPVAGRQEAFFGQGTRLTVV.

This clone was found a few times. Additional DNA sequences in this sample encode the identical CDR3. This chain joins TRBV19 and TRBJ1-1; D gene ambiguous. Germline V gene data show CDR1 as LNHDA and CDR2 as SQIVND (reference sequence). The CDR3 has 13 residues. V lost 3 bases and J lost 1, with 6 bases in between. The CDR3 is CASSIGQNTEAFF. In DNA form, the CDR3 reads TGTGCCAGTAGTATTGGTCAGAACACTGAAGCTTTCTTT.

CDR3 loop: CASARDRGSYEQYF. Here the CDR3 DNA reads TGTGCCAGTGCCCGGGACAGGGGCTCCTACGAGCAGTACTTC. The chain has TRBV5-5 and TRBJ2-7; 10 bases fit TRBD1. Trimming took 8 bases from V and 0 from J; bases not matched to a gene: 5. Germline CDR1 is SGHKS and CDR2 is YYEKEE (reference sequence). This CDR3 has 14 amino acids.

This clone has just one count. The chain combines TRBV18 with TRBJ1-5, with a weak D call TRBD1 (6 bases). The CDR3 loop spans 15 amino acids. Trimming stripped 2 bases from V and 6 bases from J, with 14 bases between. CDR1 is KGHSH and CDR2 is LQKENI in the germline V gene. The CDR3 region is CASSPSQGRSQPQHF. CDR3 nucleotides: TGTGCCAGCTCACCATCCCAGGGGCGGTCTCAGCCCCAGCATTTT.

This chain joins TRBV21-1 and TRBJ2-3; the table names TRBD1, a call not compared with the DNA. TRBV21-1 is a pseudogene. The CDR3 contains 23 residues. For the CDR3, the DNA is TGTGCCAGCAGCAAAGGAGTTATAAGAGACAGGGGGCCAATTTATGGTGGCACAGATACGCAGTATTTT. Amino acids: CASSKGVIRDRGPIYGGTDTQYF.

The V and J genes are TRBV10-3 and TRBJ1-1; D unclear. With 11 bases removed from V and 1 base from J, the gap between germline ends came to 14 bases. CDR3 length: 13 amino acids. Germline assignment: CDR1 ENHRY and CDR2 SYGVKD. This CDR3 reads CAVKLAGNTEAFF. In nucleotides, the CDR3 is TGTGCCGTCAAACTTGCAGGGAACACTGAAGCTTTCTTT.